This T cell receptor beta chain was recovered during a study of shared clonotypes between healthy human individuals. In regard to this clone: Antigen unknown.

Sorted-subset replicate PCRs used approximately 200 ng of genomic DNA. This amount corresponded to 33,000 or so T cell genomes. Libraries were prepared by immunoSEQ multiplex PCR; TCRdb keeps only in-frame clonotypes and omits some of them. This repertoire shows 2 million to 3 million clones, 80% to 95% found once; its top ten account for around 0.37%. Every contributor of samples was a Caucasian grown-up residing in Nashville, Tennessee. Overall study findings and caveats: Naive CD4 clonotypes overlapped across a few donors at roughly 5%.

Deletions cut 6 bases from V and 0 bases from J, with 11 bases between. Germline V gene sequence: CDR1 SGHTA, CDR2 FQGNSA. The CDR3 has 14 residues. Specimen: naive CD4+ T cells from PBMCs. Subset meaning: CD45RA+ positively selected. The sequence derives from a man aged 18-30 years in good health. Some clones in this sample may be carry-over from other donors' samples. The chain uses TRBV7-2 and TRBJ2-5; weak D call: TRBD1 (6 bases). CDR3 residues: CASRRQVYQETQYF. The DNA of the CDR3 is TGTGCCAGCAGAAGACAGGTGTACCAAGAGACCCAGTACTTC.